Only one count was recorded for the clone carrying this T cell receptor beta chain. Its target is unknown. The CDR3 consists of 14 residues. Germline CDR1 reads MNHEY; CDR2 reads SMNVEV (reference sequence). The germline V and J ends were trimmed by 5 bases and 2 bases, with 10 bases remaining between them. The source of the sample is a study of long-term antiretroviral therapy in people with HIV. Findings of the study overall: Collection spanned 2004 to 2017; ART regimens may be less effective than current ones. Controls showed broader CDR3 length ranges than did the HIV repertoires.

A v3.0 immunoSEQ assay was performed at survey level. This table comes from immunoSEQ multiplex PCR, and its TCRdb copy is limited to in-frame clones, with some not included. The sample records 30,000 to 40,000 clones, nearly 90% being singletons. The sample was unsorted PBMCs, taken 1.1 years after starting antiretroviral therapy. The origin of this receptor is a man between 18 and 35 years old with HIV. The J gene is TRBJ2-1, the V gene TRBV27, with D perhaps matching TRBD2 (5 bases). As DNA, the CDR3 is TGTGCCAGCAGTGCCTTAGCGCCCTACAATGAGCAGTTCTTC. This encodes CASSALAPYNEQFF.